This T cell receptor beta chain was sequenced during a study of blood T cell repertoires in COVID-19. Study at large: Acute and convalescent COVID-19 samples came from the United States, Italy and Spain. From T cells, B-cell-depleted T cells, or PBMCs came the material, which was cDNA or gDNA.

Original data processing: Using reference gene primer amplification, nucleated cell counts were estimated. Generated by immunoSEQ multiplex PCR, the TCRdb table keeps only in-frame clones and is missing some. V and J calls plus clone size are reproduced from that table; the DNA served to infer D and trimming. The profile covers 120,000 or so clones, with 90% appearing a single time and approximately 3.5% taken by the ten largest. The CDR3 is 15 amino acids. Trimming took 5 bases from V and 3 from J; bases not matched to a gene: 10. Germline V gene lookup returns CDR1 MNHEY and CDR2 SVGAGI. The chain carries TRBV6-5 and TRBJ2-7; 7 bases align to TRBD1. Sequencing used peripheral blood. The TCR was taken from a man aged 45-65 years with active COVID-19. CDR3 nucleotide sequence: TGTGCCAGCAGTCCCGGGGACAGAATAAACTACGAGCAGTACTTC. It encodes CASSPGDRINYEQYF.